The text below deals with one T cell receptor (beta chain). The antigen is unknown. These data belong to a study of cytomegalovirus exposure and HLA in healthy donors. Overall study: When fewer than 500 donors were genotyped, 81% of them were found to fall in the Caucasian-associated ancestry cluster.

The PCR used 60 Vbeta and 13 Jbeta primers. Using immunoSEQ multiplex PCR, the repertoire was profiled, and TCRdb retains in-frame clones only, with some absent. Altogether under 200,000 clones are present, around 84% being singletons, with the ten largest covering 7.5% to 9%. Among the donors, all were healthy bone marrow donors. Findings of the study overall: V- and J-gene trimming in TCR beta was tied to a missense DCLRE1C variant by an analysis performed later. The study designated 150 or so TCR beta chains cytomegalovirus-associated.

Deletions cut 1 base from V and 0 bases from J, with 7 bases between. The germline V gene has CDR1 MGHDK and CDR2 SYGVNS. The CDR3 sequence is 15 residues long. This sequence originates from a male donor in good health and CMV-seropositive. The sample taken for sequencing was PBMCs. The V and J genes are TRBV25-1 and TRBJ2-1; weak D call: TRBD2 (5 bases). CDR3 sequence: CASSEFSVSYNEQFF. DNA for the CDR3: TGTGCCAGCAGTGAATTTAGCGTCTCCTACAATGAGCAGTTCTTC.